The 29 T cell receptor beta chains reported below all come from one sample, sequenced in a study of blood T cell repertoires in COVID-19. Sequenced by immunoSEQ multiplex PCR; TCRdb stores in-frame clones only, minus some. Among approximately 73,000 clones listed, nearly 90% were seen once. Sequenced material: peripheral blood. All receptors come from a man at least 80 years old with acute or convalescent COVID-19.

This clone was seen only a few times. This chain joins TRBV6-6 and TRBJ1-3; D remains unclear. The CDR3 runs 13 residues. The germline V and J ends were trimmed by 5 bases and 0 bases, with 5 bases remaining between them. Germline values: CDR1 MNHNY, CDR2 SVGAGI (reference sequence). This chain's CDR3 is CASSGSSGNTIYF. CDR3 sequence (DNA): TGTGCCAGCAGTGGGAGCTCTGGAAACACCATATATTTT.

The chain joins TRBV7-9 to TRBJ1-5; 12 nucleotides agree with TRBD1. V was clipped by 5 bases and J by 1 base; unmatched bases: 12. Germline loops: CDR1 SEHNR, CDR2 FQNEAQ (reference sequence). The CDR3 spans 19 residues. CDR3 nucleotides: TGTGCCAGCAGCCCCCAAAAGGGGACAGGGGGCTGGAGCAATCAGCCCCAGCATTTT. Translating it yields CASSPQKGTGGWSNQPQHF.

This clone has a handful of counts. The chain joins TRBV24-1 to TRBJ1-1, with D possibly being TRBD1 (5 bases). The CDR3 sequence is 14 residues long. From germline, CDR1 is KGHDR and CDR2 SFDVKD. The V and J ends lost 1 base and 11 bases respectively, with 16 bases between them. This chain's CDR3 is CATSDFSRAHGAFF. The CDR3 DNA is TGTGCCACCAGTGATTTTAGCAGGGCCCACGGGGCTTTCTTT.

CDR3 sequence reads: CASRVNQGLETQYF. CDR3 bases: TGTGCCAGCAGGGTAAATCAGGGCCTGGAGACCCAGTACTTC. The V call is TRBV6-5, the J call TRBJ2-5, with D tentatively TRBD1 (5 bases). The CDR3 covers 14 residues. The ends were cut back, 6 bases at V and 5 bases at J, with 16 bases in the middle. Germline CDR1 MNHEY, CDR2 SVGAGI.

The rearrangement uses TRBV19 and TRBJ1-6; TRBD1 matches 8 bases. CDR1 and CDR2 (germline): LNHDA, SQIVND (reference sequence). The J segment lost 10 bases and the V segment lost 1 base, leaving 6 bases of the junction unmatched. This CDR3 is built from 15 residues. The CDR3 reads CASSIGGQEPSPLHF. The CDR3 DNA reads as TGTGCCAGTAGTATAGGGGGACAGGAACCCTCACCCCTCCACTTT.

This clone was found once. The chain uses TRBV30 and TRBJ1-2, with TRBD1 matching 9 bases. The CDR3 loop spans 13 amino acids. CDR1 is GTSNPN, CDR2 SVGIG, per germline (reference sequence). The trim removed 1 base at V and 7 bases at J, leaving 4 bases unmatched. The DNA of the CDR3 is TGTGCCTGGAGTGACAGGGGGCGCGGTGGCTACACCTTC. This encodes CAWSDRGRGGYTF.

The chain employs TRBV4-2 and TRBJ2-1, with 13 nucleotides matching TRBD2. With V trimmed by 4 bases and J by 8 bases, 11 bases remained unmatched. Germline CDR1 reads LGHNA; CDR2 reads YNFKEQ. This CDR3 is built from 17 residues. CDR3 DNA sequence: TGTGCCAGCAGCCGAATCACTAGCGGGGGGGCCGCGGATGAGCAGTTCTTC. This codes for CASSRITSGGAADEQFF.

This rearrangement joins TRBV6-5 to TRBJ1-1; D is unresolved. Trimming took 7 bases from V and 3 from J, leaving 12 bases between them. The CDR3 totals 13 residues. CDR1 and CDR2 (germline): MNHEY, SVGAGI. The CDR3 spells CASTALGDTEAFF. The CDR3 nucleotides are TGTGCCAGCACTGCGCTGGGAGACACTGAAGCTTTCTTT.

This chain uses TRBV6-5 with TRBJ2-1; 9 bases line up with TRBD2. The CDR3 length is 14 residues. In germline, CDR1 is MNHEY, CDR2 SVGAGI. After removal of 6 bases from V and 6 bases from J, the junction contained 6 bases not matched to a gene. CDR3 in amino acids: CASRVGLAPNEQFF. Here the CDR3 DNA reads TGTGCCAGCAGGGTGGGACTAGCCCCCAATGAGCAGTTCTTC.

The table lists this clone with a count of one. This specimen includes other DNA sequences encoding the same CDR3. The chain couples TRBV30 to TRBJ1-1; 11 bases map to TRBD1. From germline, CDR1 is GTSNPN and CDR2 SVGIG (reference sequence). There are 15 residues in the CDR3. Trimming cost V 0 bases and J 1 base; bases outside gene matches: 1. As DNA, the CDR3 is TGTGCCTGGAGTGTAGGGACAGGGGGGAACACTGAAGCTTTCTTT. The encoded protein is CAWSVGTGGNTEAFF.

The V and J genes are TRBV19 and TRBJ1-4; 7 bases fit TRBD1. Germline CDR1 reads LNHDA; CDR2 reads SQIVND (reference sequence). The CDR3 totals 14 residues. V was pared by 5 bases and J by 6 bases, with 6 bases of the junction left unmatched. This chain's CDR3 is CASSGTGADEKLFF. As DNA, the CDR3 is TGTGCCAGTAGTGGAACAGGGGCGGATGAAAAACTGTTTTTT.

The CDR3 loop is CASSSGGVTDTQYF. The DNA for the CDR3 is TGTGCCAGCAGCAGCGGCGGGGTGACAGATACGCAGTATTTT. This chain uses TRBV28 with TRBJ2-3; perhaps TRBD2 as D (6 bases). V lost 6 bases, J lost 3 bases, and 13 bases lay in between. In germline, CDR1 is MDHEN, CDR2 SYDVKM. The CDR3 is 14 amino acids.

V and J are TRBV28 and TRBJ2-7; the D is unclear. Germline assignment: CDR1 MDHEN and CDR2 SYDVKM. This CDR3 is built from 15 residues. With 3 bases removed from V and 5 bases from J, the gap between germline ends came to 17 bases. CDR3 amino acids: CASSFDPESRNEQYF. The CDR3 region has the DNA TGTGCCAGCAGTTTTGATCCGGAGTCGAGGAACGAGCAGTACTTC.

The V call is TRBV19, the J call TRBJ2-5; D is unclear. V was clipped by 1 base and J by 4 bases, with 4 bases between them. CDR1 LNHDA and CDR2 SQIVND come from the germline V gene (reference sequence). The CDR3 totals 12 residues. CDR3 residues: CASSIGRETQYF. CDR3 nucleotide sequence: TGTGCCAGTAGTATAGGTCGAGAGACCCAGTACTTC.

The rearrangement links TRBV5-5 to TRBJ1-5; 10 bases are shared with TRBD1. Trimming took 2 bases from V and 6 from J; bases not matched to a gene: 5. The CDR3 runs 15 residues. Germline loops: CDR1 SGHKS, CDR2 YYEKEE (reference sequence). The CDR3 protein is CASSLFRDRGQPQHF. The CDR3 bases are TGTGCCAGCAGCTTATTTCGGGACAGGGGTCAGCCCCAGCATTTT.

This clone was seen just once. This chain connects TRBV6-2 or TRBV6-3 to TRBJ1-5, with 9 bases identical to TRBD1. The V segment lost 0 bases and the J segment 3 bases; nucleotides outside the gene matches: 6. This CDR3 region has 17 residues. Germline lookup yields CDR1 MNHEY and CDR2 SVGEGT. CDR3 DNA: TGTGCCAGCAGTTACTCTCCGGGACAGGGTTTCAATCAGCCCCAGCATTTT. Its protein is CASSYSPGQGFNQPQHF.

This sequence joins TRBV10-3 and TRBJ2-6, with D maybe TRBD1 (6 bases). Germline CDR1 ENHRY, CDR2 SYGVKD. The CDR3 runs 20 residues. V was pared by 0 bases and J by 4 bases, with 22 bases between. CDR3 loop: CAISESALGFRTDGANVLTF. CDR3 DNA sequence: TGTGCCATCAGTGAGTCGGCCCTCGGGTTTAGGACAGACGGGGCCAACGTCCTGACTTTC.

V gene TRBV12-5 combines with J gene TRBJ2-1; TRBD2 might be the D (5 bases). V was clipped by 2 bases and J by 1 base, with 15 bases between them. The CDR3 extends over 17 amino acids. Germline V lookup: CDR1 LGHNT, CDR2 FRNRAP. The CDR3 loop reads CASGLNLVGGSYNEQFF. In nucleotides, the CDR3 is TGTGCTAGTGGTTTGAATCTAGTCGGCGGGTCCTACAATGAGCAGTTCTTC.

J is TRBJ2-7 and V is TRBV7-8; a weak D match, TRBD2 (7 bases). This CDR3 has 16 residues. Per the germline V gene, CDR1 is SGHVS and CDR2 is FQNEAQ. V lost 5 bases to trimming and J lost 0 bases, with 17 bases between them. The CDR3 here is CASSVLGGGSSYEQYF. The CDR3 coding sequence is TGTGCCAGCAGCGTCCTGGGAGGGGGATCCTCCTACGAGCAGTACTTC.

The V and J genes are TRBV6-5 and TRBJ2-7; the match to TRBD1 covers 7 bases. Germline values: CDR1 MNHEY, CDR2 SVGAGI. With V trimmed by 2 bases and J by 1 base, 8 bases remained unmatched. The CDR3 covers 16 residues. CDR3 sequence: CASSYLPGQRSYEQYF. The CDR3 coding sequence is TGTGCCAGCAGTTACCTTCCGGGACAGAGATCCTACGAGCAGTACTTC.

The chain carries TRBV11-2 and TRBJ1-1; perhaps TRBD1 as D (5 bases). There are 14 residues in the CDR3. V lost 5 bases and J lost 1, with 11 bases in between. CDR1 is SGHAT, CDR2 FQNNGV, per germline. The chain's CDR3 is CASSPQGSNTEAFF. The CDR3 DNA reads as TGTGCCAGCAGCCCCCAGGGCTCGAACACTGAAGCTTTCTTT.

The V call is TRBV12-3 or TRBV12-4, the J call TRBJ1-1; D ambiguous. The germline V and J ends were trimmed by 1 base and 11 bases, with 14 bases remaining between them. The CDR3 sequence is 13 residues long. CDR3 DNA sequence: TGTGCCAGCAGTTTAGGTCCCGAGGGTAGGGCTTTCTTT. It encodes CASSLGPEGRAFF.

J is TRBJ1-1 and V is TRBV2; 8 nucleotides match TRBD1. The germline CDR1 and CDR2 sequences are SNHLY and FYNNEI. CDR3 length equals 15 residues. V was pared by 8 bases and J by 6 bases, with 14 bases of the junction left unmatched. CDR3 in amino acids: CASGQGIHPGAEAFF. DNA for the CDR3: TGTGCCAGCGGACAGGGAATACATCCGGGCGCTGAAGCTTTCTTT.

The chain joins TRBV30 to TRBJ2-2; the D is unclear. V was pared by 3 bases and J by 5 bases, with 7 bases between. CDR1 is GTSNPN and CDR2 is SVGIG in the germline V gene (reference sequence). CDR3 length: 12 residues. The CDR3 sequence: CAWSRWTGELFF. CDR3 DNA: TGTGCCTGGAGCCGGTGGACCGGGGAGCTGTTTTTT.

This clone was counted once. The rearrangement joins TRBV19 to TRBJ2-1; possibly TRBD1 for D (6 bases). V was trimmed by 4 bases and J by 8 bases, leaving 15 bases between them. The germline gives CDR1 LNHDA, CDR2 SQIVND (reference sequence). The CDR3 runs to 14 residues. The CDR3, as DNA: TGTGCCAGTAGTAAACAACAGGGTGGTGATGAGCAGTTCTTC. It specifies CASSKQQGGDEQFF.

The rearrangement uses TRBV30 and TRBJ1-6; TRBD1 aligns across 8 bases. CDR3 size: 14 residues. J lost 7 bases, V lost 3 bases, and 5 bases had no gene match. CDR1 is GTSNPN, CDR2 SVGIG, per germline (reference sequence). The CDR3 loop is CAWRGQGGNSPLHF. The CDR3 DNA is TGTGCCTGGAGAGGACAGGGCGGGAATTCACCCCTCCACTTT. Looking up the rest from reference TRBV30 and TRBJ1-6 gives the full variable domain: SQTIHQWPATLVQPVGSPLSLECTVEGTSNPNLYWYRQAAGRGLQLLFYSVGIGQISSEVPQNLSASRPQDRQFILSSKKLLLSDSGFYLCAWRGQGGNSPLHFGNGTRLTVT.

The chain recombines TRBV6-5 with TRBJ1-1; D call uncertain. Germline loops: CDR1 MNHEY, CDR2 SVGAGI. The CDR3 spans 11 residues. V lost 10 bases and J 2 bases, leaving 8 bases between the germline ends. The CDR3 DNA follows: TGTGCCACCACAGTTAACACTGAAGCTTTCTTT. Protein sequence: CATTVNTEAFF.

The sample holds a few counts of this clone. This chain links TRBV19 with TRBJ2-7, with TRBD2 matching over 7 bases. The CDR3 sequence is 14 residues long. Germline V lookup: CDR1 LNHDA, CDR2 SQIVND (reference sequence). With 3 bases clipped from V and 4 bases from J, the junction kept 6 bases outside the gene matches. As DNA, the CDR3 is TGTGCCAGTAGTATTACCGGGGGAGGGTACGAGCAGTACTTC. Amino acid sequence: CASSITGGGYEQYF.

The chain recombines TRBV18 with TRBJ2-1; 8 bases line up with TRBD1. Per the germline V gene, CDR1 is KGHSH and CDR2 is LQKENI. Germline trimming cut 4 bases from V and 9 bases from J; bases unmatched to any gene: 11. This CDR3 has 15 residues. CDR3 bases: TGTGCCAGCTCACGGGCAGGGGGCGCCGCCGGTGAGCAGTTCTTC. Its protein product is CASSRAGGAAGEQFF.